The rows below give T cell receptor beta chains drawn from one sample of a study of T cell responses to AZD1222 COVID-19 vaccine. Sequencing was performed with immunoSEQ multiplex PCR; in TCRdb, only in-frame clones are kept and a portion is missing. The sample consists of approximately 120,000 clones, around 89% of them appearing once. The material sequenced was peripheral blood, taken on day 0 of MenACWY control vaccination. All receptors come from an adult in good health. CDR3s include the opening cysteine and the closing phenylalanine or tryptophan. The order of the fields is clone size, J gene, V gene, D gene, CDR3 DNA, CDR3 protein. D genes are given only for firm matches. Not every row has a clone size; where given, it reads once, few, many or a size class.

>NA|TRBJ1-2|TRBV14|NA
TGTGCCAGCAGCCAAGAGAACGCAGGGAGATCCGGTGGCTACACCTTC
CASSQENAGRSGGYTF
>NA|TRBJ1-3|TRBV3-1/TRBV3-2|NA
TGTGCCAGCAGCCAAGTGGCAGGAGGGGACATTGGAAACACCATATATTTT
CASSQVAGGDIGNTIYF
>NA|TRBJ2-7|TRBV10-1|TRBD2
TGCGCCAGCATTATACCGGGACTAGCGGGAGACGAGCAGTACTTC
CASIIPGLAGDEQYF
>once|TRBJ1-3|TRBV9|NA
TGTGCCAGCGGGAGCGGAAACACCATATATTTT
CASGSGNTIYF
>NA|TRBJ1-3|TRBV3-1/TRBV3-2|NA
TGTGCCAGCAGCCCCGCCAGTTCTGGAAACACCATATATTTT
CASSPASSGNTIYF
>NA|TRBJ1-4|TRBV7-2|NA
TGTGCCAGCAGCTCCGGACAGACTACAACTAATGAAAAACTGTTTTTT
CASSSGQTTTNEKLFF
>NA|TRBJ2-3|TRBV29-1|NA
TGCAGCGTTGCTCAGGGTGGAGGCACAGATACGCAGTATTTT
CSVAQGGGTDTQYF
>NA|TRBJ2-7|TRBV27|NA
TGTGCCAGCAGTTTACTCTTTGACGAGCAGTACTTC
CASSLLFDEQYF
>few|TRBJ1-2|TRBV27|NA
TGTGCCAGCAGGTTAAGCTCCGAGAACTATGGCTACACCTTC
CASRLSSENYGYTF
>NA|TRBJ2-5|TRBV9|TRBD2
TGTGCCAGCAGCCCCCGAGCGGGAGAGGATAGAGAGACCCAGTACTTC
CASSPRAGEDRETQYF
>NA|TRBJ1-5|TRBV19|NA
TGTGCCAGTAGTATTTGGGCAGTGAGCAATCAGCCCCAGCATTTT
CASSIWAVSNQPQHF
>NA|TRBJ2-2|TRBV3-1/TRBV3-2|NA
TGTGCCAGCAGCCTGGGAAACACCGGGGAGCTGTTTTTT
CASSLGNTGELFF
>NA|TRBJ2-7|TRBV7-9|NA
TGTGCCAGCAGCCGTGTCTACGAGCAGTACTTC
CASSRVYEQYF
>NA|TRBJ1-1|TRBV11-3|TRBD1
TGTGCCAGCTCTCGACAGGGTGAGAACACTGAAGCTTTCTTT
CASSRQGENTEAFF
>NA|TRBJ2-2|TRBV19|NA
TGTGCCAGTAGTATCGGACCCTTCGACACCGGGGAGCTGTTTTTT
CASSIGPFDTGELFF
>NA|TRBJ1-1|TRBV9|NA
TGTGCCAGCAGCGTCCTGGACAGCATGGGCACTGAAGCTTTCTTT
CASSVLDSMGTEAFF
>NA|TRBJ1-1|TRBV9|NA
TGTGCCAGCAGCGTAGCTCCGGTCGGCGAAGCTTTCTTT
CASSVAPVGEAFF
>once|TRBJ2-7|TRBV3-1/TRBV3-2|NA
TGTGCCAGCAGCCAAGGGGTTACGGACTACGAGCAGTACTTC
CASSQGVTDYEQYF
>NA|TRBJ2-1|TRBV6-4|TRBD2
TGTGCCAGCAGTGATTCCCTAGCGGGGGACTACAATGAGCAGTTCTTC
CASSDSLAGDYNEQFF
>NA|TRBJ2-7|TRBV24-1|TRBD2
TGTGCCACCAGTGACCCCGGGACTAGCGTCCTCTCCTACGAGCAGTACTTC
CATSDPGTSVLSYEQYF
>NA|TRBJ1-2|TRBV24-1|NA
TGTGCCACCAGTGATCTATATGGCTACACCTTC
CATSDLYGYTF
>NA|TRBJ1-1|TRBV5-4|NA
TGTGCCAGCAGCTTGGTACAGACAATGAACACTGAAGCTTTCTTT
CASSLVQTMNTEAFF
>NA|TRBJ2-7|TRBV7-9|NA
TGTGCCAGCAGCTCGCGGGTACAGTCATACGAGCAGTACTTC
CASSSRVQSYEQYF
>NA|TRBJ2-7|TRBV6-5|NA
TGTGCCAGCAGTTCCTCAGGGGTTACCTACGAGCAGTACTTC
CASSSSGVTYEQYF
>NA|TRBJ2-2|TRBV7-2|NA
TGTGCCAGCAGCTTAGTTTCCAGTCCCGGGGAGCTGTTTTTT
CASSLVSSPGELFF
>NA|TRBJ2-2|TRBV3-1/TRBV3-2|TRBD1
TGTGCCAGCAGCCCTAGACTTGGACAGGGGGGTGGCACCGGGGAGCTGTTTTTT
CASSPRLGQGGGTGELFF
>once|TRBJ2-1|TRBV11-1|TRBD1
TGTGCCAGCAGCCAGGGACAGGGGGCCTACAATGAGCAGTTCTTC
CASSQGQGAYNEQFF
>once|TRBJ2-1|TRBV11-2|NA
TGTGCCAGCAGCTTAGCGGGGGGCAGACCGGGTAGTGAGCAGTTCTTC
CASSLAGGRPGSEQFF
>NA|TRBJ2-6|TRBV6-4|NA
TGTGCCAGCAGTGAAGGGACGGGCTCTGGGGCCAACGTCCTGACTTTC
CASSEGTGSGANVLTF
>NA|TRBJ2-1|TRBV5-5|TRBD1
TGTGCCAGCAGCTTGGGACAGGGGGTTTACAATGAGCAGTTCTTC
CASSLGQGVYNEQFF
>NA|TRBJ1-1|TRBV5-1|NA
TGCGCCAGCAGCTTGGGCCAGGGGCAGAACACTGAAGCTTTCTTT
CASSLGQGQNTEAFF